This T cell receptor beta chain was documented in a study of CD8 T cells in Susac syndrome. This CDR3 region has 17 residues. From germline, CDR1 is LNHDA and CDR2 SQIVND (reference sequence). V dropped 1 base and J dropped 5 bases, with 20 bases sitting between them. TCR beta sequences were obtained from blood CD8+ and CD4+ T cells. With random hexamers, 0.5 to 1 ug RNA was reverse transcribed. TCR beta CDR3 was amplified by immunoSEQ multiplex PCR. This amplification extended across 54 Vbeta and 13 Jbeta segments. TCRdb reanalysed the immunoSEQ multiplex PCR reads using MiXCR and keeps one entry per CDR3 protein. The table lists about 200,000 distinct CDR3 sequences, around nine tenths of them singletons.

This clonotype originated in a human donor with multiple sclerosis. Sequencing was carried out using CD8+ T cells from PBMCs. The chain couples TRBV19 to TRBJ1-1, with D unresolved. The CDR3 nucleotides are TGTGCCAGTAGTATAGTGGCCACGATGGACCGAAATACTGAAGCTTTCTTT. This codes for CASSIVATMDRNTEAFF.